This TCR beta chain comes out of a study of graft-versus-host responses after intestinal transplantation. About the study: Among the recipients, all got anti-thymocyte globulin induction and then tacrolimus and steroids for around 3 years.

Points from the study as a whole: Circulating GvH clone levels at their peak were associated with HvG declines (early post-transplant). Recipient marrow showed GvH clones, some seen first in ileum or blood.

This clone was observed a handful of times. Its antigen remains unidentified. Assay: immunoSEQ multiplex PCR; the TCRdb copy retains only in-frame clones and omits some. The profile shows some 90,000 clones, around nine tenths of them singletons. CDR3 size: 17 residues. Trimming cost V 3 bases and J 0 bases, with 15 bases left between them. The germline V gene encodes CDR1 LNHNV and CDR2 YYDKDF (reference sequence). The sequence derives from a human donor who received an intestinal transplant. This sequence joins TRBV15 and TRBJ1-3, with D hard to call. The source was unstimulated CD8+ T cells sorted from spleen or lymph node cells, collected before intestinal transplant. In nucleotides, the CDR3 is TGTGCCACCAGCAGCCCAGAACACGCCCTCTCTGGAAACACCATATATTTT. Its protein is CATSSPEHALSGNTIYF.